This T cell receptor beta chain was sequenced in a study of cytomegalovirus exposure and HLA in healthy donors. Study-level information: Among roughly 180 million T cells, an earlier analysis found about 100 million unique TCR beta sequences. Study outcomes and limitations: Accurate prediction of most subjects' HLA-A and HLA-B alleles from TCR beta sequences was reported. Within a later analysis, the majority of CMV-associated TCR beta chains appeared HLA-restricted.

Participants comprised healthy donors of bone marrow. 13 Jbeta primers and 60 Vbeta primers were used for the PCR. The protocol was immunoSEQ multiplex PCR, while the TCRdb copy is restricted to in-frame clones and leaves out a portion. The data contain 150,000 to 200,000 clones, around 79% of them seen just once; the ten biggest clones take up under 4.5%. As regards this clone: The antigen remains undetermined.

From germline, CDR1 is ENHRY and CDR2 SYGVKD. The CDR3 is 12 amino acids. This chain connects TRBV10-3 to TRBJ2-2; TRBD1 agrees at 11 bases. The sample comprised PBMCs. The TCR sequence derives from a woman aged 25 to 45 in good health and CMV-seropositive. CDR3 coding DNA: TGTGCTGGGACAGGGGGTACCGGGGAGCTGTTTTTT. Amino acid sequence: CAGTGGTGELFF.